This T cell receptor beta chain came from a study of post-analysis software for immune sequencing data (dated by TCRdb to the mid-2010s). With regard to the full study: Disease courses on record covered relapsing-remitting, secondary progressive and progressive-relapsing multiple sclerosis, though some patients had no subtype annotation. A subset of samples was prepared in parallel using single-end sample barcoding, then pooled and co-amplified after Illumina adapter ligation. The patient repertoires were compared against 11 previously published healthy control repertoires obtained from donors aged about 6 to 26 years. Paper-wide results and their limitations: Compared with controls, multiple sclerosis patients had significantly lower normalized Chao1 diversity, a finding suggesting substantial peripheral T-cell clonal expansion. Strong co-clustering of samples prepared in the same batch was shown by direct clustering with F measure, prompting a batch-effect correction. Roughly 5 TRBV segments, including TRBV5-6, TRBV5-1 and TRBV20-1, were significantly more frequent in patients than controls. The multiple sclerosis patient group was slightly younger than the control group.

TCR beta repertoires were profiled from peripheral blood of about a dozen young patients with multiple sclerosis to demonstrate the VDJtools post-analysis software. The multiple sclerosis patients were children and adolescents between roughly 6 and 17 years of age. Inclusive of the bounding cysteine and phenylalanine, the CDR3 is 11 residues long. The DNA shown is the 33-base CDR3, in frame from base 1. From a lookup of the germline V gene, CDR1 and CDR2 are SNHLY and FYNNEI. In the case of this clonotype: Its cognate antigen has yet to be identified. No quality values exist for individual bases; no much larger clone is one base distant.

Libraries were made using PCR. TCRdb records Illumina HiSeq 2500 as the sequencer. To reduce PCR and sequencing biases, unique molecular identifiers were incorporated into the TCR beta cDNA libraries. Roughly 0.5 million cDNA molecules were obtained per 1 to 10 million input T cells, so each molecule approximated one T cell. The patient libraries were prepared and sequenced with the same protocol used for the earlier healthy control dataset. Samples belonging to the same batch were prepared together, multiplexed and sequenced on a shared HiSeq lane. In the paper's pipeline: MIGEC was used to process the raw barcoded reads, and molecular identifier groups with only a single read were discarded before consensus assembly and CDR3 extraction. Clonotype tables were post-analysed with VDJtools, and diversity was normalized by down-sampling all datasets to the smallest sample size. To correct batch-related cross-sample contamination, repertoire overlap clustering matched CDR3 amino acid sequences but not nucleotide sequences. TCRdb took the public reads, trimmed them with fastp at Q25, ran MiXCR for clone calling and kept in-frame beta chains. Rows with a matching CDR3 protein are joined into one entry that keeps the most common DNA and genes. What appears here as the V and J calls and clone size reflects TCRdb's work, not the paper's. Within this sample are about 810,000 distinct CDR3 sequences, with roughly 50% of them counted one time only. About 4.8% of the sample comes from the top ten.

This TCR came from a girl aged 10 to 17 with multiple sclerosis. The specimen sequenced was blood. The sequence is built from TRBV2 and TRBJ2-7; there is no confident call for the D gene. Judging by the DNA end, TRBJ2-5 fits better; the J call may be wrong. The sequenced DNA: TGTGCCAGCAGTGACTCGGTGACCCAGTACTTC. This codes for CASSDSVTQYF.